Shown below are 8 T cell receptor beta chains from a single sample sequenced in a study of T cell changes during pregnancy in multiple sclerosis. The assay was immunoSEQ multiplex PCR, and TCRdb's table has in-frame clones only and misses some. Counted here are around 88,000 clones, approximately 90% occurring once; the ten biggest clones make up around 2.1%. The source was peripheral blood, collected after pregnancy. These TCRs come from a female donor in good health, enrolled as a control in a pregnancy study.

CDR3 residues: CASSLYGANVLTF. CDR3 coding DNA: TGTGCCAGCAGCTTGTATGGGGCCAACGTCCTGACTTTC. J is TRBJ2-6 and V is TRBV5-8; no definite D call. Trimming took off 1 base at V and 3 bases at J, with 2 bases between the two ends. CDR1 is SGHTS and CDR2 is YDEGEE in the germline V gene. This CDR3 is 13 amino acids long.

The chain uses TRBV2 and TRBJ2-7; 10 bases align to TRBD2. The V and J ends lost 7 bases and 3 bases, in that order; junction bases with no gene match: 6. The CDR3 sequence is 14 residues long. CDR1 is SNHLY and CDR2 is FYNNEI in the germline V gene. CDR3 nucleotide sequence: TGTGCCAGCATCCGTCTAGCGGGAGTCTACGAGCAGTACTTC. This sequence encodes CASIRLAGVYEQYF.

V gene TRBV30 combines with J gene TRBJ1-2; D perhaps matches TRBD1 (5 bases). Germline CDR1 GTSNPN, CDR2 SVGIG (reference sequence). The ends were cut back, 1 base at V and 8 bases at J, with 11 bases in the middle. This CDR3 comprises 12 residues. This chain's CDR3 is CAWSEGLKGYTF. The CDR3 DNA is TGTGCCTGGAGTGAGGGGCTCAAGGGCTACACCTTC.

This clone has only one observation. The chain joins TRBV28 to TRBJ2-3, with D unclear. V shed 5 bases and J shed 2 bases, with 14 bases lying between them. The CDR3 has 15 amino acids. From germline, CDR1 is MDHEN and CDR2 SYDVKM. The CDR3 sequence: CASSPHSSYTDTQYF. DNA for the CDR3: TGTGCCAGCAGTCCCCACAGCTCCTACACAGATACGCAGTATTTT. Combining the CDR3 with reference TRBV28 and TRBJ2-3 gives the whole variable domain DVKVTQSSRYLVKRTGEKVFLECVQDMDHENMFWYRQDPGLGLRLIYFSYDVKMKEKGDIPEGYSVSREKKERFSLILESASTNQTSMYLCASSPHSSYTDTQYFGPGTRLTVL.

This chain connects TRBV25-1 to TRBJ2-3, with 7 bases identical to TRBD2. The CDR3 totals 12 residues. The V segment lost 6 bases and the J segment 10 bases; nucleotides outside the gene matches: 7. Germline V CDR1 and CDR2: MGHDK, SYGVNS. CDR3 sequence: CASSPSGGSQYF. The CDR3 region has the DNA TGTGCCAGCAGCCCCTCGGGAGGTTCGCAGTATTTT.

The rearrangement uses TRBV29-1 and TRBJ2-3; TRBD2 matches at 10 bases. This CDR3 spans 15 amino acids. The germline V gene encodes CDR1 SQVTM and CDR2 ANQGSEA. J lost 3 bases, V lost 3 bases, and 6 bases had no gene match. The CDR3 region has the DNA TGCAGCGTTGATCCAGCGGGAGGGACTACAGATACGCAGTATTTT. Encoded protein: CSVDPAGGTTDTQYF.

The gene calls are TRBV6-4 and TRBJ2-7, with 7 nucleotides matching TRBD1. Germline V gives CDR1 MRHNA, CDR2 SNTAGT. J lost 6 bases, V lost 5 bases, and 7 bases had no gene match. The CDR3 runs 13 residues. CDR3 sequence reads: CASSPIAGGEQYF. CDR3 bases: TGTGCCAGCAGTCCCATTGCAGGGGGCGAGCAGTACTTC.

This clone appeared a single time. This chain uses TRBV7-8 with TRBJ2-2; D is perhaps TRBD1 (5 bases). The V and J ends lost 1 base and 0 bases respectively, with 12 bases between them. The CDR3 has 17 residues. Per germline, CDR1 SGHVS and CDR2 FQNEAQ. CDR3 sequence: CASSLVGQGSNTGELFF. DNA of the CDR3: TGTGCCAGCAGCTTAGTAGGCCAGGGATCGAACACCGGGGAGCTGTTTTTT.